This entry lists 7 T cell receptor beta chains sequenced from one sample in a study of T cell responses to AZD1222 COVID-19 vaccine. Sequencing was performed with immunoSEQ multiplex PCR; in TCRdb, only in-frame clones are kept and a portion is missing. The table has around 78,000 clones, less than 95% seen once; the top ten hold 3.3%. The material sequenced was peripheral blood, taken 28 days after the second AZD1222 dose. These receptors were collected from an adult who received the AZD1222 COVID-19 vaccine.

J is TRBJ2-7 and V is TRBV12-3 or TRBV12-4; either TRBD1 or TRBD2 may supply D (5 bases each). This CDR3 is 13 amino acids long. V was trimmed by 7 bases and J by 2 bases, leaving 12 bases between them. The CDR3 sequence is CASTGDGTYEQYF. For the CDR3, the DNA is TGTGCCAGCACTGGGGACGGCACCTACGAGCAGTACTTC.

The chain uses TRBV18 and TRBJ1-1; D unclear. Germline CDR1 is KGHSH and CDR2 is LQKENI. Trimming cost V 0 bases and J 11 bases, with 13 bases left between them. The CDR3 is made up of 13 amino acids. CDR3 in DNA: TGTGCCAGCTCACCACCGGATTCCATAGAGGCTTTCTTT. Residues: CASSPPDSIEAFF.

The rearrangement uses TRBV7-3 and TRBJ2-1; 7 bases map to TRBD2. V lost 4 bases and J lost 5; bases outside the gene matches: 5. In germline, CDR1 is SGHTA, CDR2 FQGTGA. The CDR3 extends over 14 amino acids. The CDR3 region is CASSSPGLNNEQFF. CDR3 bases: TGTGCCAGCAGCTCCCCGGGACTAAACAATGAGCAGTTCTTC.

This chain joins TRBV29-1 and TRBJ1-1, with unresolved D. The CDR3 has 11 residues. Germline values: CDR1 SQVTM, CDR2 ANQGSEA. V shed 3 bases and J shed 7 bases, with 9 bases lying between them. The CDR3 nucleotides read TGCAGCGTTGACCGGCAGTTTGAAGCTTTCTTT. It yields the protein CSVDRQFEAFF.

The CDR3 DNA sequence: TGTGCCAGCAGCTTTGGCAATCGCAATGAGCAGTTCTTC. Its translation is CASSFGNRNEQFF. The J gene is TRBJ2-1, the V gene TRBV7-3; D ambiguous. V was clipped by 3 bases and J by 6 bases, with 9 bases between them. CDR3 size: 13 residues. CDR1 is SGHTA and CDR2 is FQGTGA in the germline V gene.

The V and J genes are TRBV5-6 and TRBJ1-6, with 7 bases identical to TRBD1. There are 17 residues in the CDR3. The V gene end was trimmed by 4 bases and the J gene end by 0 bases; junction bases not matched to a gene: 7. CDR1 is SGHDT, CDR2 YYEEEE, per germline. In DNA, the CDR3 is TGTGCCAGCAGCCGTGGGACAGCGGGCTCCTATAATTCACCCCTCCACTTT. Translating gives CASSRGTAGSYNSPLHF. Looking up the rest from reference TRBV5-6 and TRBJ1-6 gives the full variable domain: DAGVTQSPTHLIKTRGQQVTLRCSPKSGHDTVSWYQQALGQGPQFIFQYYEEEERQRGNFPDRFSGHQFPNYSSELNVNALLLGDSALYLCASSRGTAGSYNSPLHFGNGTRLTVT.

V and J are TRBV5-1 and TRBJ1-1; the match to TRBD1 covers 8 bases. This CDR3 is 14 amino acids long. CDR1 is SGHRS, CDR2 YFSETQ, per germline. The J segment lost 4 bases and the V segment lost 4 bases, leaving 6 bases of the junction unmatched. CDR3 DNA sequence: TGCGCCAGCAGCCCAGGGGGCGGTAGCACTGAAGCTTTCTTT. It translates to CASSPGGGSTEAFF.